This TCR beta chain was recorded in a study of OX40 agonist ivuxolimab in advanced cancers. General study findings and limits: Dosing at 0.1 to 3.0 mg/kg was accompanied by clonal expansion of CD4+ and CD8+ blood T cells by week 6.

The CDR3 has 11 amino acids. V was cut by 4 bases and J by 9 bases, with 10 bases left in between. Looked up from germline, CDR1 is SQVTM and CDR2 is ANQGSEA. People who had autoimmune disease history or systemic immunosuppression were excluded. With regard to this clone: Antigen unknown.

Method: immunoSEQ multiplex PCR; TCRdb's copy keeps in-frame clones and lacks some. The repertoire holds 50,000 or so clones, with 75% to 85% as singletons. The clonotype comes from an adult with an advanced solid tumor such as melanoma, head and neck, liver or kidney cancer. Material: CD4+ or CD8+ T cells sorted from blood, obtained in a trial of the OX40 agonist ivuxolimab. The rearrangement joins TRBV29-1 to TRBJ1-5; unclear D gene. In nucleotides, the CDR3 is TGCAGCGTTGGCGCGGATTGGCCCCAGCATTTT. Amino acids: CSVGADWPQHF.